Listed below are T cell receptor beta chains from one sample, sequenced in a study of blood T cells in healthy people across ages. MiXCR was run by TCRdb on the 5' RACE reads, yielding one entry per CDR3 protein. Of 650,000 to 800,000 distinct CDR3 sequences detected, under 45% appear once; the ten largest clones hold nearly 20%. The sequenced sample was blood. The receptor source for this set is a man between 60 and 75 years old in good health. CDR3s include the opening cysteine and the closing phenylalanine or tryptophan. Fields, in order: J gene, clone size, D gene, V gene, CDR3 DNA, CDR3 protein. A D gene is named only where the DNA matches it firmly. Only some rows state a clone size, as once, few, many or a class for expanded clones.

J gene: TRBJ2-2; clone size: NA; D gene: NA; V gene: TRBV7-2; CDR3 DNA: TGTGCCAGCAGCCCCCGCTATAGGGGGACGAACACCGGGGAGCTGTTTTTT; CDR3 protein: CASSPRYRGTNTGELFF
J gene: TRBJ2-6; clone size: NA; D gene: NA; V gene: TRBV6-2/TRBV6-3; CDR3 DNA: TGTGCCAGCAGTTCATATGGCGCGACAGGGGCCAACGTCCTGACTTTC; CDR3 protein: CASSSYGATGANVLTF
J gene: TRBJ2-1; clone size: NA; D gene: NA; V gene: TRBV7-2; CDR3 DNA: TGTGCCAGCAGCCCGGGGACGGAATACTACAATGAGCAGTTCTTC; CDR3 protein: CASSPGTEYYNEQFF
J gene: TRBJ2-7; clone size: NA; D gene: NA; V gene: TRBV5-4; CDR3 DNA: TGTGCCAGCAGCGACGGGGCGTCAGACTCCTACGAGCAGTACTTC; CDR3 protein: CASSDGASDSYEQYF
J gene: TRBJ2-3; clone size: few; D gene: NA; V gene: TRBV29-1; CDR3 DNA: TGCAGCGTACCCACGGTTAGCACAGATACGCAGTATTTT; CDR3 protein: CSVPTVSTDTQYF
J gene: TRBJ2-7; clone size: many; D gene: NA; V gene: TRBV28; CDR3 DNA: TGTGCCAGCGGAGGCTCCAGTTACGAGCAGTACTTC; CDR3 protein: CASGGSSYEQYF
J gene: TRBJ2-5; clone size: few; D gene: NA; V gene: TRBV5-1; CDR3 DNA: TGCGCCAGCAGCTTGGGGACAAAAAAAGAGACCCAGTACTTC; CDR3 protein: CASSLGTKKETQYF
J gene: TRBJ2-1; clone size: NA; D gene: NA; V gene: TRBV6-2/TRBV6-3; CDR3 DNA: TGTGCCAGCAGTGACGGGGGGCCGGGGAATGAGCAGTTCTTC; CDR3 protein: CASSDGGPGNEQFF
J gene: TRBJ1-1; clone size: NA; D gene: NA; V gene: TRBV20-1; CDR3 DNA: TGCAGTGCTAGTCAGAGGAACACTGAAGCTTTCTTT; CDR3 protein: CSASQRNTEAFF
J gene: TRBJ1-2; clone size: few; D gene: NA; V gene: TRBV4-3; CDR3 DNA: TGCGCCAGCAGCCAAGATCGGTGGTCTAACTATGGCTACACCTTC; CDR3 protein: CASSQDRWSNYGYTF
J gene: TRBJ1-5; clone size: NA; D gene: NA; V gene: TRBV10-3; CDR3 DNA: TGTGCCATCCTCAATAGCGGGGGTAGGCATCAGCCCCAGCATTTT; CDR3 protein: CAILNSGGRHQPQHF
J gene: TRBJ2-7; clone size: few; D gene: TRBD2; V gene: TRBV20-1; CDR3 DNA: TGCAGTGCTAGAGGGGAGGCGGGGGGCCTAACATACGAGCAGTACTTC; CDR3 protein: CSARGEAGGLTYEQYF
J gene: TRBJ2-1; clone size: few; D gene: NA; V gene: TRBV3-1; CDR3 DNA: TGTGCCAGCGGGGGGCCCTCCTACAATGAGCAGTTCTTC; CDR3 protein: CASGGPSYNEQFF
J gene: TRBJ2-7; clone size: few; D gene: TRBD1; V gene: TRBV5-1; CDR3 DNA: TGCGCCAGCAGCCGGGCAAGGGGGCCCAGCTCCTACGAGCAGTACTTC; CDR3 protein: CASSRARGPSSYEQYF
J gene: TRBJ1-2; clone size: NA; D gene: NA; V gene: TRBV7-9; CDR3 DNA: TGTGCCAGCAGCCCAACGGCGGCGCGTAACTATGGCTACACCTTC; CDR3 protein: CASSPTAARNYGYTF
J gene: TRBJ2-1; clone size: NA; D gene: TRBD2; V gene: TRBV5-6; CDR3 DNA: TGTGCCAGCAGCGACCTGCGCGGGGGGGCATATGAGCAGTTCTTC; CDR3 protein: CASSDLRGGAYEQFF
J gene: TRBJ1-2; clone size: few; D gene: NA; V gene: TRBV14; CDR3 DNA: TGTGCCAGCAGCCAAGATCGGTGGGGGGCCCCCTATGGCTACACCTTC; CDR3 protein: CASSQDRWGAPYGYTF
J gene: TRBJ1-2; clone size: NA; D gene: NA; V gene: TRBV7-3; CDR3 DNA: TGTGCCAGCAGCCCAATCCCTAACTATGGCTACACCTTC; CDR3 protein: CASSPIPNYGYTF
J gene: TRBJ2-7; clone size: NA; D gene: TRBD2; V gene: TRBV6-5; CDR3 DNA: TGTGCCAGCAGTTACTCGCTGGGGACTAGCGGATCACCCTACGAGCAGTACTTC; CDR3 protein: CASSYSLGTSGSPYEQYF